Listed here are 2 T cell receptor beta chains from one sample, sequenced in a study of cytomegalovirus exposure and HLA in healthy donors. Clones were sequenced by immunoSEQ multiplex PCR, and TCRdb holds only the in-frame ones, with some missing. The table includes 65,000 to 75,000 clones, 92% detected once. Sample: PBMCs. These receptors were collected from a man younger than 35 in good health and CMV-seropositive.

The chain couples TRBV5-1 to TRBJ2-3; D is uncertain. Deletions cut 0 bases from V and 2 bases from J, with 7 bases between. Germline V gene lookup returns CDR1 SGHRS and CDR2 YFSETQ. The CDR3 is made up of 14 amino acids. This chain's CDR3 is CASSLERDTDTQYF. The CDR3 nucleotides read TGCGCCAGCAGCTTGGAACGCGACACAGATACGCAGTATTTT.

This clone was counted a few times. This chain connects TRBV28 to TRBJ2-7; 8 bases agree with TRBD1. CDR1 and CDR2 from the germline V gene are MDHEN and SYDVKM. The V segment lost 5 bases and the J segment 4 bases; nucleotides outside the gene matches: 4. The length of the CDR3 is 13 residues. The CDR3 DNA follows: TGTGCCAGCAGTCCACGGGACAGGTACGAGCAGTACTTC. Encoded protein: CASSPRDRYEQYF.